Listed below are T cell receptor beta chains from one sample, sequenced in a study of blood T cell repertoires in COVID-19. Libraries were prepared by immunoSEQ multiplex PCR; TCRdb keeps only in-frame clonotypes and omits some of them. The sample lists 75,000 to 100,000 clones; around nine tenths were seen once. The sequencing sample was made of peripheral blood. These TCRs come from a man between 65 and 85 years old with acute or convalescent COVID-19. Each CDR3 is given with its conserved first and last residue. Each record gives: clone size, J gene, V gene, D gene, CDR3 DNA, CDR3 protein. The D gene is left open where the match is weak. Size tells how often a clone was seen (once, few, many) or the class of an expanded clone, and some rows leave it out.

>.|TRBJ1-4|TRBV7-6|TRBD1
TGTGCCAGCAGCCCTAGGGACAGGACTAATGAAAAACTGTTTTTT
CASSPRDRTNEKLFF
>.|TRBJ1-2|TRBV18|.
TGTGCCAGCTCACCAGACAGTTATGGCTACACCTTC
CASSPDSYGYTF
>once|TRBJ1-2|TRBV3-1/TRBV3-2|.
TGTGCCAGCAGCCTTGACAGCAGCTACACCTTC
CASSLDSSYTF
>.|TRBJ1-2|TRBV2|.
TGTGCCAGCAGTGAAGCCATAACAGGGAGGGGCTATGGCTACACCTTC
CASSEAITGRGYGYTF
>.|TRBJ1-6|TRBV7-9|.
TGTGCCAGCAGCCTCGAGACAGGACTTAATTCACCCCTCCACTTT
CASSLETGLNSPLHF
>.|TRBJ1-1|TRBV3-1/TRBV3-2|TRBD1
TGTGCCAGCAGCCAAACAGGGGCCTCTAACACTGAAGCTTTCTTT
CASSQTGASNTEAFF
>.|TRBJ1-1|TRBV28|.
TGTGCCAGCATCCCCACAGGCCCAACTGAAGCTTTCTTT
CASIPTGPTEAFF
>.|TRBJ1-2|TRBV2|TRBD1
TGTGCCAGCAGAGCGGGACAGGGCGTCTATGGCTACACCTTC
CASRAGQGVYGYTF
>.|TRBJ2-5|TRBV9|TRBD1
TGTGCCAGCAGCCTCGGACAGGGGGGATCAGAGACCCAGTACTTC
CASSLGQGGSETQYF
>.|TRBJ1-1|TRBV21-1|.
TGTGCCAGCAGCAAGGAAGGAGGGGAGGCGGTAAACACTGAAGCTTTCTTT
CASSKEGGEAVNTEAFF
>.|TRBJ1-5|TRBV18|.
TGTGCCAGCTCACCTCTATCCCGGGGGGAGGCGGATCAGCCCCAGCATTTT
CASSPLSRGEADQPQHF
>.|TRBJ2-7|TRBV5-1|TRBD2
TGCGCCAGCACCGGCGAGCGGGGGACCTACGAGCAGTACTTC
CASTGERGTYEQYF
>.|TRBJ2-1|TRBV7-3|TRBD2
TGTGCCAGCAGCCCTAGCGGGGGGGCAAATGAGCAGTTCTTC
CASSPSGGANEQFF
>.|TRBJ1-1|TRBV28|.
TGTGCCAGCAGCGAGCCAGGGGTGAACACTGAAGCTTTCTTT
CASSEPGVNTEAFF
>.|TRBJ2-3|TRBV3-1/TRBV3-2|.
TGTGCCAGCAGCCAAGAGGGGACTCGGAGACCCACGCAGTATTTT
CASSQEGTRRPTQYF
>once|TRBJ2-2|TRBV7-2|.
TGTGCCAGCAGCTTAGTGGCGGAGAACACCGGGGAGCTGTTTTTT
CASSLVAENTGELFF
>.|TRBJ2-5|TRBV6-2/TRBV6-3|TRBD1
TGTGCCAGCAGTGGAGCGACAGGGAACCCAGAGACCCAGTACTTC
CASSGATGNPETQYF
>.|TRBJ2-2|TRBV28|.
TGTGCCAGCAGCGTTGCCAGGAACACCGGGGAGCTGTTTTTT
CASSVARNTGELFF
>.|TRBJ1-5|TRBV28|.
TGTGCCAGCTCTAGGGGGGGGCCAACATCCCGTAAAAATCAGCCCCAGCATTTT
CASSRGGPTSRKNQPQHF
>once|TRBJ1-2|TRBV7-2|.
TGTGCCAGCAGCTTAGCGACTAGGGACTACTCCTACACCTTC
CASSLATRDYSYTF
>.|TRBJ1-2|TRBV7-3|TRBD1
TGTGCCAGCAGCCCCGACCCCGGGACAGGGGTTACCTACACCTTC
CASSPDPGTGVTYTF
>.|TRBJ2-3|TRBV6-2/TRBV6-3|.
TGTGCCAGCAGTTATGACCCCAGACATCCCTATACGCAGTATTTT
CASSYDPRHPYTQYF
>.|TRBJ2-7|TRBV15|TRBD1
TGTGCCACCAGCAGAGATTTCCGGGGGACAGGAGGTTTGACGGGATCCTACGAGCAGTACTTC
CATSRDFRGTGGLTGSYEQYF
>.|TRBJ2-7|TRBV18|TRBD1
TGTGCCAGCTCACCACTGCCCGGGACAGGCTACGAGCAGTACTTC
CASSPLPGTGYEQYF
>.|TRBJ1-6|TRBV4-2|TRBD1
TGTGCCAGCAGCCAAGAGGGGACAGGGGCTTCACCCCTCCACTTT
CASSQEGTGASPLHF
>.|TRBJ1-6|TRBV2|TRBD1
TGTGCCAGCAGTAAAGACAGGGTCCCCTCCTATAATTCACCCCTCCACTTT
CASSKDRVPSYNSPLHF
>once|TRBJ2-1|TRBV5-1|TRBD2
TGCGCCAGCAGCTTGGTAGCGGGGACCTTCTACAATGAGCAGTTCTTC
CASSLVAGTFYNEQFF
>.|TRBJ2-3|TRBV27|.
TGTGCCAGCAGTTTAGTCAATCCGGGACTTGCCCAAGATACGCAGTATTTT
CASSLVNPGLAQDTQYF
>.|TRBJ1-3|TRBV9|TRBD1
TGTGCCAGCAGCGTTGGGACAGCACTGGGAAACACCATATATTTT
CASSVGTALGNTIYF
>once|TRBJ2-2|TRBV19|TRBD2
TGTGCCAGTAGTAACCAGCGGGGGGCAACCGGGGAGCTGTTTTTT
CASSNQRGATGELFF
>once|TRBJ2-7|TRBV3-1/TRBV3-2|.
TGTGCCAGCAGCCAAGATTTGGGCTCTCCCCTCTACGAGCAGTACTTC
CASSQDLGSPLYEQYF
>.|TRBJ1-1|TRBV4-1|.
TGCGCCAGCAGCCAAGTACCGACAGCTACCTACACTGAAGCTTTCTTT
CASSQVPTATYTEAFF
>.|TRBJ2-7|TRBV19|.
TGTGCCAGTCAACCGGGGATCGGGCTCCCAAGCTCCTACGAGCAGTACTTC
CASQPGIGLPSSYEQYF
>.|TRBJ1-5|TRBV20-1|TRBD1
TGCAGTGCTAGTCCGAGACAGGGCTTTCAGCCCCAGCATTTT
CSASPRQGFQPQHF
>.|TRBJ1-1|TRBV18|.
TGTGCCAGCTCACCCAAACGGGTGACCACTGAAGCTTTCTTT
CASSPKRVTTEAFF
>.|TRBJ1-2|TRBV19|.
TGTGCCAGTAGTATAGATCACAGCCCCTATGGCTACACCTTC
CASSIDHSPYGYTF
>.|TRBJ2-2|TRBV6-5|TRBD1
TGTGCCAGCAGACAGGGGGCCACCGGGGAGCTGTTTTTT
CASRQGATGELFF
>.|TRBJ1-4|TRBV4-1|.
TGCGCCAGCAGCCAAGCAGGGAGGGGGTTATATCGTGAAAAACTGTTTTTT
CASSQAGRGLYREKLFF
>few|TRBJ1-2|TRBV4-1|TRBD1
TGCGCCAGCAGCCAAGGGACAGGGCCGTTTTATGGCTACACCTTC
CASSQGTGPFYGYTF
>.|TRBJ2-1|TRBV3-1/TRBV3-2|.
TGTGCCAGCAGCCCCGAATTGAGTAACAATGAGCAGTTCTTC
CASSPELSNNEQFF
>.|TRBJ1-2|TRBV6-6|.
TGTGCCAGCACCCCCACCCCGGACACCTTCTATGGCTACACCTTC
CASTPTPDTFYGYTF
>.|TRBJ1-1|TRBV11-1|.
TGTGCCAGCAGCTCTATGGAGGGTGAAGCTTTCTTT
CASSSMEGEAFF
>.|TRBJ2-2|TRBV6-5|.
TGTGCCAGCAGACAGGGTTCCCCGAACACCGGGGAGCTGTTTTTT
CASRQGSPNTGELFF